This TCR beta chain stems from a study of glioma-infiltrating T cells. Across the whole study: Glioma patients had dexamethasone for six or fewer days before surgery. Study observations and caveats: Shared blood CDR3 signature motifs marked patients with low tissue-blood divergence.

Amplification of TCR alpha and beta CDR3 regions from RNA used iRepertoire nested multiplex PCR. For one-step reverse transcription and amplification, about 85-400 ng of tissue mRNA or PBMC total RNA was used. TCRdb independently ran MiXCR on the multiplex PCR reads; one entry per CDR3 protein. Among about 400,000 distinct CDR3 sequences listed, less than 50% were seen once. V was pared by 5 bases and J by 3 bases, with 14 bases between. The CDR3 is 13 residues long. Germline CDR1 DFQATT, CDR2 SNEGSKA (reference sequence). With respect to this clonotype: As yet, its antigen is unknown.

Sequencing was performed on glioma tissue, nonneoplastic brain tissue, or PBMCs (not recorded which). The clonotype was recovered from a human donor with low-grade glioma or glioblastoma, undergoing nonglioma brain surgery, or in good health (not recorded which). This chain links TRBV20-1 with TRBJ2-7; a weak D match, TRBD2 (5 bases). CDR3 bases: TGCAGTGCTGGAAGGACTCCCTTCTACGAGCAGTACTTC. It is translated as CSAGRTPFYEQYF.